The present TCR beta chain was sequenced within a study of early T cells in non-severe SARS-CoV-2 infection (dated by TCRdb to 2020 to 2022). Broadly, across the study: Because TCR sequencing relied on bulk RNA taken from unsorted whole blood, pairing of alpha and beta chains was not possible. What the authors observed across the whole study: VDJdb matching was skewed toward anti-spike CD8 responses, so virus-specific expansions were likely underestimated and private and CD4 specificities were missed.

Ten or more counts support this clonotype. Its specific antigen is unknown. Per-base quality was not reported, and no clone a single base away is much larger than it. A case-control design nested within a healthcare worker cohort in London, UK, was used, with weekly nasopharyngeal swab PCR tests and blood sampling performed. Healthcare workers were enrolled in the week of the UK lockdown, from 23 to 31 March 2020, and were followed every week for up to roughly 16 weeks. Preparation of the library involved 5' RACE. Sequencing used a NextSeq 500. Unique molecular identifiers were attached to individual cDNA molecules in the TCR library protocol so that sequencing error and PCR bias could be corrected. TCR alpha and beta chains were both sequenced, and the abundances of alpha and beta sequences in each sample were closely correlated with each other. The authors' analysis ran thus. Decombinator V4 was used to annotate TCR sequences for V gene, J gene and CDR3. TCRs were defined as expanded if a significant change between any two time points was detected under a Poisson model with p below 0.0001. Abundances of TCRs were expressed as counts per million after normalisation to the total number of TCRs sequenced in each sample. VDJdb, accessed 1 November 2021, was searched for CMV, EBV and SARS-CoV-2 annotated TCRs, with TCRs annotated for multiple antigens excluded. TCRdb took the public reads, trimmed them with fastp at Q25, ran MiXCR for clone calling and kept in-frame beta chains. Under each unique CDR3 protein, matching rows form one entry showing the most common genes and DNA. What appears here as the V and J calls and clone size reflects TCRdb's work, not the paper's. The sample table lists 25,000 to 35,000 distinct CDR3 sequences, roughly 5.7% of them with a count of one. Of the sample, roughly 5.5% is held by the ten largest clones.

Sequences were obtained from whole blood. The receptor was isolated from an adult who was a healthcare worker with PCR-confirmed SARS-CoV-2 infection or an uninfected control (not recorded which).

The CDR3 corresponds to CASSLVGTINTEAFF. The nucleotide sequence reads as follows: TGCGCCAGCAGCTTGGTCGGGACAATCAACACTGAAGCTTTCTTT. Recombination linked TRBV5-1 to TRBJ1-1, and possibly TRBD1, on 6 matching bases. Relative to germline, V is 0 bases shorter and J is 2 bases shorter, with 11 bases between their ends. Reading from cysteine to phenylalanine, the CDR3 counts 15 amino acids. Of the read, only the CDR3 DNA is kept; its 45 bases are in frame from base 1. CDR1 and CDR2 were assigned from the germline V gene as SGHRS and YFSETQ. Extended through the reference TRBV5-1 and TRBJ1-1 proteins, this CDR3 yields the full variable domain: KAGVTQTPRYLIKTRGQQVTLSCSPISGHRSVSWYQQTPGQGLQFLFEYFSETQRNKGNFPGRFSGRQFSNSRSEMNVSTLELGDSALYLCASSLVGTINTEAFFGQGTRLTVV.